The next 5 T cell receptor beta chains were all read from a single sample in a study of shared clonotypes between healthy human individuals. TCRdb keeps only in-frame clones here, not all; method: immunoSEQ multiplex PCR. In the table there are about 510,000 clones, about 75% of which are singletons. The specimen was PBMCs. The receptor set was obtained from a woman aged 40 to 50 in good health. Some clones in this sample may be carry-over from other donors' samples.

As for this clone: The sample has other DNA sequences that encode this CDR3 too. The chain is built from TRBV28 and TRBJ1-4; D ambiguous. The V end lost 3 bases, the J end lost 1 base, and 6 bases lay between the germline ends. Germline V gives CDR1 MDHEN, CDR2 SYDVKM. This CDR3 contains 14 residues. This CDR3 reads CASSFLGTNEKLFF. The CDR3 bases are TGTGCCAGCAGTTTTCTAGGAACTAATGAAAAACTGTTTTTT.

The V gene is TRBV4-2, the J gene TRBJ2-5; D is perhaps TRBD2 (6 bases). The V gene's germline CDR1 is LGHNA and CDR2 YNFKEQ. V lost 1 base and J lost 7, with 28 bases in between. This CDR3 is built from 19 residues. CDR3 coding DNA: TGTGCCAGCAGCCAAGGCTCAGCAATCGGTCCGGGGGTCCGTCGGACCCAGTACTTC. Translated, it gives CASSQGSAIGPGVRRTQYF.

The V call is TRBV5-1, the J call TRBJ2-1; 8 bases fit TRBD2. The junction had 6 bases not matched to a gene; V was cut back by 5 bases and J by 2 bases. This CDR3 has 15 residues. Germline V CDR1 and CDR2: SGHRS, YFSETQ. This chain's CDR3 is CASRMGLDPYNEQFF. As DNA, the CDR3 is TGCGCCAGCAGAATGGGACTAGACCCCTACAATGAGCAGTTCTTC.

This clone was seen only a few times. This chain links TRBV30 with TRBJ1-6, with D perhaps matching TRBD1 (5 bases). V lost 2 bases, J lost 5 bases, and 16 bases lay in between. There are 16 residues in the CDR3. The germline CDR1 and CDR2 sequences are GTSNPN and SVGIG (reference sequence). The CDR3 region is CAWSIGAGANNSPLHF. The CDR3 nucleotides read TGTGCCTGGAGTATCGGGGCAGGTGCCAATAATTCACCCCTCCACTTT. Supplemented by reference TRBV30 and TRBJ1-6, the full variable domain reads SQTIHQWPATLVQPVGSPLSLECTVEGTSNPNLYWYRQAAGRGLQLLFYSVGIGQISSEVPQNLSASRPQDRQFILSSKKLLLSDSGFYLCAWSIGAGANNSPLHFGNGTRLTVT.

This rearrangement joins TRBV27 to TRBJ1-6, with a tentative D call TRBD1 (6 bases). Germline values: CDR1 MNHEY, CDR2 SMNVEV (reference sequence). The CDR3 covers 11 residues. The V gene lost 8 bases and the J gene lost 14 bases, with 13 bases spanning the gap. The CDR3 coding sequence is TGTGCCAGCGGGGGGCCTTTAGCCCTCCACTTT. This sequence encodes CASGGPLALHF.